These 9 T cell receptor beta chains originate from one sample sequenced in a study of identical twins. A single record per CDR3 protein comes from TCRdb applying MiXCR to the 5' RACE reads. The data show about 470,000 distinct CDR3 sequences, with 20% to 25% seen just once and 2.9% held by the top ten. The same sample was also studied in work on T cells expressing NK-cell markers.

Material for sequencing was CD4+ T cells sorted from blood. The receptors derive from a woman in her late teens or twenties in good health.

Ten or more counts support this clonotype. This chain uses TRBV6-1 with TRBJ2-3; 9 bases agree with TRBD1. V dropped 5 bases and J dropped 4; count of bases not matched to a gene: 4. Per germline, CDR1 MNHNS and CDR2 SASEGT. The length of the CDR3 is 14 residues. The CDR3 DNA follows: TGTGCCAGCAGTACCCGGACAGGGGCAGATACGCAGTATTTT. Its translation: CASSTRTGADTQYF.

The chain has TRBV12-3 or TRBV12-4 and TRBJ2-1; D might be TRBD2 (6 bases). This CDR3 has 14 residues. V was shortened by 3 bases and J by 6 bases, with 12 bases between the two germline ends. CDR3 amino acids: CASSLEGSSNEQFF. CDR3 nucleotide sequence: TGTGCCAGCAGTTTGGAGGGCTCGAGCAATGAGCAGTTCTTC.

The chain links TRBV12-3 or TRBV12-4 to TRBJ2-5; no firm D call. V was shortened by 3 bases and J by 3 bases, with 5 bases between the two germline ends. This CDR3 has 12 residues. The CDR3 DNA follows: TGTGCCAGCAGTTTTCTTAAAGAGACCCAGTACTTC. This sequence encodes CASSFLKETQYF.

The rearrangement links TRBV10-3 to TRBJ1-2; D call uncertain. V lost 2 bases and J 2 bases, leaving 6 bases between the germline ends. This CDR3 comprises 13 residues. Germline loops: CDR1 ENHRY, CDR2 SYGVKD. CDR3 nucleotide sequence: TGTGCCATCAGTGAGAATTACAACTATGGCTACACCTTC. This sequence encodes CAISENYNYGYTF.

The rearrangement uses TRBV12-3 or TRBV12-4 and TRBJ2-3, with D unresolved. This CDR3 spans 13 amino acids. Trimming removed 3 bases from V and 4 bases from J, with 8 bases in between. The CDR3 protein is CASSLSRPDTQYF. The CDR3 DNA is TGTGCCAGCAGTTTGTCACGGCCAGATACGCAGTATTTT.

There are a few counts of this clonotype. The CDR3 spells CASSHLGPGRENIQYF. Here the CDR3 DNA reads TGTGCCAGCAGCCACCTCGGGCCCGGGAGAGAAAACATTCAGTACTTC. The chain carries TRBV6-2 or TRBV6-3 and TRBJ2-4, with D perhaps matching TRBD2 (6 bases). Trimming cost V 6 bases and J 5 bases, with 20 bases left between them. Germline assignment: CDR1 MNHEY and CDR2 SVGEGT. The CDR3 is made up of 16 amino acids.

Of note for this clonotype: An end of the junction differs from the germline gene, which may be a read error. The chain joins TRBV20-1 to TRBJ2-3; 7 bases agree with TRBD1. Germline CDR1 reads DFQATT; CDR2 reads SNEGSKA (reference sequence). CDR3 length: 11 amino acids. CDR3 sequence reads: CSAALPGTVDF. As DNA, the CDR3 is TGCAGTGCGGCCCTTCCCGGGACAGTGGATTTT.

In DNA form, the CDR3 reads TGCAGTGCTACAGGGTCAAAGGGCTACAATGAGCAGTTCTTC. This sequence encodes CSATGSKGYNEQFF. This chain joins TRBV20-1 and TRBJ2-1, with TRBD1 as a possible D gene (5 bases). The V end lost 4 bases, the J end lost 3 bases, and 13 bases lay between the germline ends. This CDR3 contains 14 residues. Germline values: CDR1 DFQATT, CDR2 SNEGSKA (reference sequence).

This clonotype was counted between two and nine times. The chain carries TRBV12-3 or TRBV12-4 and TRBJ2-3, with D possibly being TRBD2 (6 bases). V lost 3 bases and J lost 0, with 13 bases in between. The length of the CDR3 is 16 residues. CDR3 nucleotide sequence: TGTGCCAGCAGTTTTGGGCTAGCGACTAGCACAGATACGCAGTATTTT. Its translation: CASSFGLATSTDTQYF.